This TCR beta chain originates from a study of CD8 T cells in Susac syndrome (dated by TCRdb to between 2019 and 2020). As for the study more broadly: The study used repertoire sequencing to test whether antigen drove CD8+ T cell activation and differentiation in Susac syndrome. The study compared CD8+ T cell repertoire clonality among 12 healthy donors, about 14 Susac syndrome patients and 15 multiple sclerosis patients. Summary of the overall study and its limitations: The number of individuals in the TCR sequencing and HLA analysis was recognized as being relatively small.

RNA was extracted using the RNeasy kit, and roughly 0.5 to 1 ug of the RNA was reverse transcribed with random hexamers. The immunoSEQ multiplex PCR assay, which covers 54 Vbeta and 13 Jbeta segments, was used to amplify TCR beta CDR3 regions. PCR amplification bias was corrected using a synthetic template baseline for primer optimization and computational correction. The source study handled its data this way. Reads were annotated to V, D and J genes per IMGT and analyzed with immunoSEQ Analyzer, keeping only productive sequences. To calculate clonality, Shannon entropy was normalized by log2 of the number of productive unique sequences and then subtracted from one. For each patient and control, public and private clones were evaluated within the 100 most prevalent clones. Clones were defined as Susac-specific when absent from the healthy and MS cohorts, from about 970 published viral clones and from other ImmuneACCESS disease sequences. The public sequencing data were trimmed at Q25 with fastp and processed into clonotypes with MiXCR by TCRdb, which kept only in-frame beta chains. Rows with a matching CDR3 protein are joined into one entry that keeps the most common DNA and genes. TCRdb, not the original authors, processed these V and J calls. The table for this sample lists approximately 130,000 distinct CDR3 sequences; about 90% of them were counted only once. The ten largest clones take up around 0.24% of the sample.

In regard to this clonotype: The antigen this receptor binds is unknown. Base qualities are not provided; no much larger clone lies one nucleotide away.

High-throughput TCR beta sequencing profiled peripheral blood CD8+ and CD4+ T cells from healthy donors, Susac syndrome patients and multiple sclerosis patients. The multiple sclerosis controls were treatment-naive patients who had stable or active relapsing-remitting disease and met the revised McDonald criteria. Bulk CD8+ and CD4+ T cells were purified by magnetic negative isolation, while CD8+ TEMRA cells were enriched using FACS. Blood was collected in EDTA tubes and processed within 24 hours, with PBMCs isolated through density gradient centrifugation. PBMCs intended for TCR sequencing were cryopreserved in liquid nitrogen and were subsequently thawed in a 37 degrees C water bath. A purity of at least 90% was achieved for sorted or isolated CD4+, CD8+ and CD8+ TEMRA cells. CDR1 and CDR2, looked up from the germline V gene (reference sequence), are MNHEY and SMNVEV. V and J are truncated by 8 bases and 0 bases respectively, leaving an intervening sequence of 14 bases. Inclusive of the bounding cysteine and phenylalanine, the CDR3 is 15 residues long. Only the CDR3 region is kept as DNA, spanning 45 bases read in frame from base 1.

The specimen sequenced was CD8+ T cells from PBMCs. The source of this sequence is a human donor with multiple sclerosis. The chain was built from TRBV27 and TRBJ2-1; TRBD1 is possibly the D segment (6 matching bases). The CDR3 region reads CASRHGQISYNEQFF. The sequenced DNA is TGTGCCAGCCGGCACGGACAGATCTCCTACAATGAGCAGTTCTTC.